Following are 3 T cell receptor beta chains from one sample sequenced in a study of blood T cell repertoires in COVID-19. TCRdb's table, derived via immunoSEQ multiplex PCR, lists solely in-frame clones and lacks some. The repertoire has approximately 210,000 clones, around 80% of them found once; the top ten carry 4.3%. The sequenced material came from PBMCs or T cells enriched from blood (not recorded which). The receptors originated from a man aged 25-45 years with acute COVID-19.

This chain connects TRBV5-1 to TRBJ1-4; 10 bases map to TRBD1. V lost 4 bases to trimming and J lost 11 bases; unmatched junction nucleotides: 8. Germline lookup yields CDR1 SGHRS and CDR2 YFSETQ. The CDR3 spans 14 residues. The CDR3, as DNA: TGCGCCAGCAGCCCGACGGGACAGGGGAGGAAACTGTTTTTT. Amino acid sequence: CASSPTGQGRKLFF.

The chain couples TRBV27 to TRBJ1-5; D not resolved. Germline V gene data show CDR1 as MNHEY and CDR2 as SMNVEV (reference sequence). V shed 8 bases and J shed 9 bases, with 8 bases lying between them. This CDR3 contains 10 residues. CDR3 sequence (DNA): TGTGCCAGCGGGCGCGCGCCCCAGCATTTT. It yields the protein CASGRAPQHF.

The CDR3 DNA is TGTGCCAGCAGCTTCGGCCTTTGGCGGGGGCCGAGTGATAACAATGAGCAGTTCTTC. This sequence encodes CASSFGLWRGPSDNNEQFF. The chain carries TRBV11-2 and TRBJ2-1, with D tentatively TRBD2 (7 bases). The V end lost 3 bases, the J end lost 5 bases, and 26 bases lay between the germline ends. The CDR3 length is 19 residues. Germline V gene lookup returns CDR1 SGHAT and CDR2 FQNNGV.